These T cell receptor beta chains were read from a single sample in a study of blood T cells in healthy people across ages. TCRdb fed the 5' RACE reads into MiXCR, producing one record per CDR3 protein. Seen here are 700,000 to 900,000 distinct CDR3 sequences, 50% to 65% observed once, and the top ten hold roughly 40%. Input material: blood. All receptors come from an older man in good health. CDR3s include the opening cysteine and the closing phenylalanine or tryptophan. Each record gives: V gene, clone size, D gene, J gene, CDR3 protein, CDR3 DNA. A D gene is named only where the DNA matches it firmly. Clone size, where shown, is once, few, many, or a class for clones that have expanded.

V gene: TRBV29-1; clone size: few; D gene: .; J gene: TRBJ2-3; CDR3 protein: CSVDESTDTQYF; CDR3 DNA: TGCAGCGTTGACGAGAGCACAGATACGCAGTATTTT
V gene: TRBV11-2; clone size: few; D gene: TRBD2; J gene: TRBJ2-5; CDR3 protein: CASSLGVSGREETQYF; CDR3 DNA: TGTGCCAGCAGCTTAGGGGTTAGCGGGAGGGAAGAGACCCAGTACTTC
V gene: TRBV6-2/TRBV6-3; clone size: few; D gene: .; J gene: TRBJ1-1; CDR3 protein: CASSLDSNTEAFF; CDR3 DNA: TGTGCCAGCAGCTTGGACTCGAACACTGAAGCTTTCTTT
V gene: TRBV18; clone size: .; D gene: .; J gene: TRBJ2-7; CDR3 protein: CASSGTRGSEQYF; CDR3 DNA: TGTGCCAGCTCAGGCACGCGGGGATCCGAGCAGTACTTC
V gene: TRBV12-3/TRBV12-4; clone size: .; D gene: .; J gene: TRBJ2-1; CDR3 protein: CASSWGADFEQFF; CDR3 DNA: TGTGCCAGCAGTTGGGGGGCAGACTTTGAGCAGTTCTTC
V gene: TRBV10-3; clone size: .; D gene: .; J gene: TRBJ2-7; CDR3 protein: CAISESEDRGHEQYF; CDR3 DNA: TGTGCCATCAGTGAGTCGGAGGACAGAGGACACGAGCAGTACTTC
V gene: TRBV12-3/TRBV12-4; clone size: .; D gene: .; J gene: TRBJ1-2; CDR3 protein: CASSPGLWKGYGYTF; CDR3 DNA: TGTGCCAGCAGTCCCGGACTCTGGAAGGGCTATGGCTACACCTTC
V gene: TRBV6-5; clone size: few; D gene: .; J gene: TRBJ2-5; CDR3 protein: CASVETQYF; CDR3 DNA: TGTGCCAGTGTAGAGACCCAGTACTTC
V gene: TRBV7-3; clone size: few; D gene: TRBD2; J gene: TRBJ2-1; CDR3 protein: CASSRNGLADAEQFF; CDR3 DNA: TGTGCCAGCAGCCGGAACGGACTAGCGGATGCGGAGCAGTTCTTC
V gene: TRBV14; clone size: .; D gene: TRBD2; J gene: TRBJ2-5; CDR3 protein: CASSHKGLAVETQYF; CDR3 DNA: TGTGCCAGCAGCCATAAGGGACTAGCGGTCGAGACCCAGTACTTC
V gene: TRBV25-1; clone size: many; D gene: .; J gene: TRBJ1-1; CDR3 protein: CASSTPGNTEAFF; CDR3 DNA: TGTGCCAGCAGTACCCCGGGGAACACTGAAGCTTTCTTT
V gene: TRBV12-3/TRBV12-4; clone size: once; D gene: TRBD2; J gene: TRBJ2-2; CDR3 protein: CASSPTGLAGYGELFF; CDR3 DNA: TGTGCCAGCAGTCCAACGGGACTAGCGGGATACGGGGAGCTGTTTTTT
V gene: TRBV2; clone size: .; D gene: TRBD2; J gene: TRBJ2-1; CDR3 protein: CASSDVASGRFEQFF; CDR3 DNA: TGTGCCAGCAGTGATGTGGCTAGCGGGAGGTTCGAGCAGTTCTTC
V gene: TRBV10-3; clone size: few; D gene: .; J gene: TRBJ2-7; CDR3 protein: CAISLSGTSYEQYF; CDR3 DNA: TGTGCCATCAGCCTTAGCGGAACCTCCTACGAGCAGTACTTC
V gene: TRBV12-3/TRBV12-4; clone size: .; D gene: TRBD1; J gene: TRBJ1-2; CDR3 protein: CASSPRTGNTNYGYTF; CDR3 DNA: TGTGCCAGCAGTCCCCGGACAGGCAATACTAACTATGGCTACACCTTC
V gene: TRBV12-3/TRBV12-4; clone size: once; D gene: .; J gene: TRBJ2-1; CDR3 protein: CASAAAPYNEQFF; CDR3 DNA: TGTGCCAGCGCCGCGGCTCCCTACAATGAGCAGTTCTTC
V gene: TRBV12-3/TRBV12-4; clone size: .; D gene: .; J gene: TRBJ1-5; CDR3 protein: CASSFSPGIGNQPQHF; CDR3 DNA: TGTGCCAGCAGTTTTAGTCCTGGAATTGGCAATCAGCCCCAGCATTTT
V gene: TRBV5-1; clone size: few; D gene: .; J gene: TRBJ2-1; CDR3 protein: CASSTVGQIYNEQFF; CDR3 DNA: TGCGCCAGCAGCACCGTAGGACAGATTTACAATGAGCAGTTCTTC
V gene: TRBV5-1; clone size: .; D gene: .; J gene: TRBJ2-3; CDR3 protein: CASSDGTPSTDTQYF; CDR3 DNA: TGCGCCAGCAGCGACGGGACACCTAGCACAGATACGCAGTATTTT
V gene: TRBV6-6; clone size: .; D gene: .; J gene: TRBJ2-1; CDR3 protein: CASSYSSSNEQFF; CDR3 DNA: TGTGCCAGCAGTTACTCGAGCAGCAATGAGCAGTTCTTC
V gene: TRBV11-3; clone size: .; D gene: .; J gene: TRBJ2-3; CDR3 protein: CASSPDAQAGDTQYF; CDR3 DNA: TGTGCCAGCAGCCCAGACGCCCAGGCGGGAGATACGCAGTATTTT
V gene: TRBV3-1; clone size: .; D gene: .; J gene: TRBJ2-1; CDR3 protein: CASSQDRGPWDNEQFF; CDR3 DNA: TGTGCCAGCAGCCAAGATCGGGGGCCGTGGGACAATGAGCAGTTCTTC
V gene: TRBV9; clone size: few; D gene: TRBD1; J gene: TRBJ1-5; CDR3 protein: CASSQGVSNQPQHF; CDR3 DNA: TGTGCCAGCAGCCAGGGGGTTAGCAATCAGCCCCAGCATTTT
V gene: TRBV20-1; clone size: .; D gene: .; J gene: TRBJ2-6; CDR3 protein: CSATPSGANVLTF; CDR3 DNA: TGCAGTGCAACCCCCTCTGGGGCCAACGTCCTGACTTTC
V gene: TRBV10-1; clone size: .; D gene: TRBD2; J gene: TRBJ2-7; CDR3 protein: CASGTSGSGEQYF; CDR3 DNA: TGCGCCAGCGGGACTAGCGGGAGTGGCGAGCAGTACTTC
V gene: TRBV20-1; clone size: few; D gene: TRBD2; J gene: TRBJ2-7; CDR3 protein: CSATAPPGLAGGVNYEQYF; CDR3 DNA: TGCAGTGCTACCGCCCCGCCGGGACTAGCGGGAGGGGTGAACTACGAGCAGTACTTC
V gene: TRBV28; clone size: .; D gene: .; J gene: TRBJ2-1; CDR3 protein: CASPPEGTRPPNEQFF; CDR3 DNA: TGTGCCAGCCCTCCTGAGGGTACCAGGCCCCCGAATGAGCAGTTCTTC
V gene: TRBV29-1; clone size: .; D gene: TRBD1; J gene: TRBJ1-1; CDR3 protein: CSVRDRTNTEAFF; CDR3 DNA: TGCAGCGTGCGGGACAGAACGAACACTGAAGCTTTCTTT